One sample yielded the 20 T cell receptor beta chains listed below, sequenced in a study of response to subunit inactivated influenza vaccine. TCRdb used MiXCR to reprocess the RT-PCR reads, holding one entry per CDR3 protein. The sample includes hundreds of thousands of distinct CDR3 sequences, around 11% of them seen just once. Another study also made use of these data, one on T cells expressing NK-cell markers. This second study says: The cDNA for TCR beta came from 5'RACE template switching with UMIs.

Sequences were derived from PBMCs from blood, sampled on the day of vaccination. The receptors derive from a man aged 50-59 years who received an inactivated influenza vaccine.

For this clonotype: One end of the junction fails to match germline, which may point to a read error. Here the CDR3 reads CASSELRGPGELCF. CDR3 DNA: TGCGCCAGCAGTGAACTCAGGGGGCCCGGGGAGCTGTGTTTT. The genes are TRBV10-1 and TRBJ2-2; 8 bases fit TRBD1. The CDR3 spans 14 residues. Germline CDR1 and CDR2: WNHNN and SYGVQD (reference sequence).

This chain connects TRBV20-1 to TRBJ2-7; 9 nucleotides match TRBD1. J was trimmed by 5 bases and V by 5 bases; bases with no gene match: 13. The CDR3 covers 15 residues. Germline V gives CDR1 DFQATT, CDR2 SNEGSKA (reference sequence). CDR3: CSASKLQGARDEQYF. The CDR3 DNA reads TGCAGTGCTTCTAAATTACAGGGGGCGCGGGACGAGCAGTACTTC.

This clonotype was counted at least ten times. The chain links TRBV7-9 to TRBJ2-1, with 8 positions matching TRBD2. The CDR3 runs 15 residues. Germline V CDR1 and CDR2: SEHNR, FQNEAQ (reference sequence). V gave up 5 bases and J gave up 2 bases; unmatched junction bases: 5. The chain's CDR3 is CASSHTSGAYNEQFF. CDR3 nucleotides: TGTGCCAGCAGCCACACTAGCGGAGCCTACAATGAGCAGTTCTTC. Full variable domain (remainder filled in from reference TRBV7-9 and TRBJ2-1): DTGVSQNPRHKITKRGQNVTFRCDPISEHNRLYWYRQTLGQGPEFLTYFQNEAQLEKSRLLSDRFSAERPKGSFSTLEIQRTEQGDSAMYLCASSHTSGAYNEQFFGPGTRLTVL.

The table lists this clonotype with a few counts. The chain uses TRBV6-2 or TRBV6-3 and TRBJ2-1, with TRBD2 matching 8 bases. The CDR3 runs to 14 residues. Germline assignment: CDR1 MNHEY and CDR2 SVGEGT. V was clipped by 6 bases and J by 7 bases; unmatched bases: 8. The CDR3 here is CASSSRGGRNEQFF. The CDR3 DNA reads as TGTGCCAGCAGCTCCCGGGGGGGGCGAAATGAGCAGTTCTTC.

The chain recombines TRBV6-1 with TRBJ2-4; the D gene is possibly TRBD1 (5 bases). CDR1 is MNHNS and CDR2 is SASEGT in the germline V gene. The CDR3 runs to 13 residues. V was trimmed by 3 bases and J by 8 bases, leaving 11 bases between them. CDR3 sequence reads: CASSDAGQYIQYF. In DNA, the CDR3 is TGTGCCAGCAGTGATGCAGGGCAGTACATTCAGTACTTC.

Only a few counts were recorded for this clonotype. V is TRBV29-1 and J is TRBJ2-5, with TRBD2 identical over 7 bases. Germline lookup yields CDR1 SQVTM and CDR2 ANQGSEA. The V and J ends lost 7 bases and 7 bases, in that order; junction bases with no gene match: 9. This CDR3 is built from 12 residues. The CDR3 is CSAQLARLTQYF. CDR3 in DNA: TGCAGCGCCCAACTAGCGCGGCTGACCCAGTACTTC.

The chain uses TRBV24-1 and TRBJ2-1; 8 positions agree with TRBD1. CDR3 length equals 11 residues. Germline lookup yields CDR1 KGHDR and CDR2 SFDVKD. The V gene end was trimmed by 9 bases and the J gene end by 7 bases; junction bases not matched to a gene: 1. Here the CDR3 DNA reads TGTGCCACCGACAGGGGAAATGAGCAGTTCTTC. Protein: CATDRGNEQFF.

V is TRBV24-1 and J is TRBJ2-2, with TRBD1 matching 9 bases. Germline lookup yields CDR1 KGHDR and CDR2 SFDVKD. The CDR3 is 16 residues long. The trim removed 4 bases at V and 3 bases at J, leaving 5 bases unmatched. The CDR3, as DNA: TGTGCCACCAGTGACCGGGACAGGGACCACACCGGGGAGCTGTTTTTT. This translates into CATSDRDRDHTGELFF.

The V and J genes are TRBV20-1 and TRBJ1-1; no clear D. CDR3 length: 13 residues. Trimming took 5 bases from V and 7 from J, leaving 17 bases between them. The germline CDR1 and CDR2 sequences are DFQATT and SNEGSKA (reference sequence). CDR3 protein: CSAPFQYTGEAFF. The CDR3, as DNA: TGCAGTGCTCCGTTTCAGTACACCGGTGAAGCTTTCTTT.

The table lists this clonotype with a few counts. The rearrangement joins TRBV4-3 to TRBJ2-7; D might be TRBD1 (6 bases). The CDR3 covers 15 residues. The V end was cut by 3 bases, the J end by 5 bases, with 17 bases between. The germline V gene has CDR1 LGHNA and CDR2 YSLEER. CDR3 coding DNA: TGCGCCAGCAGCCACTCCGACAGGTATGGCGACGAGCAGTACTTC. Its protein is CASSHSDRYGDEQYF.

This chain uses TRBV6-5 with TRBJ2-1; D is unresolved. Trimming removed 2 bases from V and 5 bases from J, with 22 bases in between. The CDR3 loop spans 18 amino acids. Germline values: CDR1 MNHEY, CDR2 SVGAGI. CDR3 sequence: CASSYTPIVLSWNNEQFF. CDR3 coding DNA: TGTGCCAGCAGTTACACCCCTATAGTCCTCTCCTGGAACAATGAGCAGTTCTTC.

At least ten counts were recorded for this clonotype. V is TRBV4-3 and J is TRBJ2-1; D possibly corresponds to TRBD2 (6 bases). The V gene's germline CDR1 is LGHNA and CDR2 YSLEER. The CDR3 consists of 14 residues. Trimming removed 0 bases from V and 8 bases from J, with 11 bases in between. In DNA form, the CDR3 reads TGCGCCAGCAGCCAAGATCCGGGGGACGATGAGCAGTTCTTC. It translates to CASSQDPGDDEQFF.

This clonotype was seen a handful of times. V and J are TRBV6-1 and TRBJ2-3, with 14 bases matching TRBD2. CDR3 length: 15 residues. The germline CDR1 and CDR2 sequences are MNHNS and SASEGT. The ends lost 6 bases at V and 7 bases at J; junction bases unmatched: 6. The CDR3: CASRGTSGSWYTQYF. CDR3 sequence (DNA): TGTGCCAGCAGAGGGACTAGCGGGAGTTGGTATACGCAGTATTTT.

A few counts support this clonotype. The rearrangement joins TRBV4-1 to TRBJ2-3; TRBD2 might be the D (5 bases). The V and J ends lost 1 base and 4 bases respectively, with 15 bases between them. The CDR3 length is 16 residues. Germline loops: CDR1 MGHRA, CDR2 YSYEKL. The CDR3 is CASSQGTQRGSDTQYF. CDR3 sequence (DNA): TGCGCCAGCAGCCAAGGGACTCAGCGAGGTTCAGATACGCAGTATTTT.

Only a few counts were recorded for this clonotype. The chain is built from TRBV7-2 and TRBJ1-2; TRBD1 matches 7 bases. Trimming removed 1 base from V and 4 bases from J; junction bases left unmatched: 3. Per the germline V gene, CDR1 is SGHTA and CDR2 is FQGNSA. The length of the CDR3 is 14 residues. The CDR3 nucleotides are TGTGCCAGCAGCTTAGGGGGACAGCTCTATGGCTACACCTTC. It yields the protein CASSLGGQLYGYTF.

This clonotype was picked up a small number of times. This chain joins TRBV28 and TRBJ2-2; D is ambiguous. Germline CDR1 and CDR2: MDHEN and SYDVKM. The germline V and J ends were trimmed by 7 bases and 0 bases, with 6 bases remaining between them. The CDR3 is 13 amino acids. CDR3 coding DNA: TGTGCCAGCATTTCTTCGAACACCGGGGAGCTGTTTTTT. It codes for CASISSNTGELFF.

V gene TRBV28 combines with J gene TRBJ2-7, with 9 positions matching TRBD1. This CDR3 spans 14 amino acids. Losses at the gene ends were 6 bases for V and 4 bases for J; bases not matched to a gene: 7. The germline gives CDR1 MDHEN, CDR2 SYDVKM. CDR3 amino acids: CASRDRGFGYEQYF. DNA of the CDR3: TGTGCCAGCAGGGACAGGGGATTTGGGTACGAGCAGTACTTC. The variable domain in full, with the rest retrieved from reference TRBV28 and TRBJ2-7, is DVKVTQSSRYLVKRTGEKVFLECVQDMDHENMFWYRQDPGLGLRLIYFSYDVKMKEKGDIPEGYSVSREKKERFSLILESASTNQTSMYLCASRDRGFGYEQYFGPGTRLTVT.

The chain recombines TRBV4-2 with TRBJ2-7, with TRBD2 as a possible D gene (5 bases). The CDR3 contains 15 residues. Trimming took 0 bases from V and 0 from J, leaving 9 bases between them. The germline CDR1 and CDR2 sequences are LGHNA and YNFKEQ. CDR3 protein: CASSQEGVSSYEQYF. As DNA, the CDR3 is TGTGCCAGCAGCCAAGAGGGAGTTAGCTCCTACGAGCAGTACTTC.

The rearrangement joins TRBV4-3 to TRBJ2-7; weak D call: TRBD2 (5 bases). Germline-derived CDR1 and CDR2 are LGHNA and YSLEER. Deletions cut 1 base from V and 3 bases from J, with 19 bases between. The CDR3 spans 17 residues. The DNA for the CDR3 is TGCGCCAGCAGCCAAGGGGCCGCGGGCGCGGAAAACTACGAGCAGTACTTC. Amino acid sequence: CASSQGAAGAENYEQYF.

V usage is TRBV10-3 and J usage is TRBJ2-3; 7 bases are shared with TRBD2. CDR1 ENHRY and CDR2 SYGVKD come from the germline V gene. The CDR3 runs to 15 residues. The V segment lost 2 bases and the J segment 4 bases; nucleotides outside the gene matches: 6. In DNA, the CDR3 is TGTGCCATCAGTGAGGGGGGGGGGAATCCAGATACGCAGTATTTT. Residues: CAISEGGGNPDTQYF.